The present TCR beta chain was sequenced within a study of CD8+CD57+ T cells in acquired aplastic anemia. J gave up 3 bases and V 5 bases, and 5 bases lay outside the gene matches. Germline-derived CDR1 and CDR2 are SEHNR and FQNEAQ (reference sequence). There are 14 residues in the CDR3. By flow cytometry, patients selected for sequencing had shown an expansion of CD8+CD57+ cells. The study profiled TCR beta VDJ and CDR3 using genomic DNA as template. One entry per CDR3 protein results from TCRdb running MiXCR on the reads. This sample has about 240,000 distinct CDR3 sequences, with around 45% found just once.

The rearrangement links TRBV7-9 to TRBJ1-2; 8 bases fit TRBD1. Specimen: sorted CD4+, CD8+, or CD8+CD57+ T cells (not recorded which) from PBMCs. The receptor comes from a human donor with aplastic anemia. The CDR3 DNA reads TGTGCCAGCAGCCGGGGACAGGCCGACTATGGCTACACCTTC. Translating gives CASSRGQADYGYTF.